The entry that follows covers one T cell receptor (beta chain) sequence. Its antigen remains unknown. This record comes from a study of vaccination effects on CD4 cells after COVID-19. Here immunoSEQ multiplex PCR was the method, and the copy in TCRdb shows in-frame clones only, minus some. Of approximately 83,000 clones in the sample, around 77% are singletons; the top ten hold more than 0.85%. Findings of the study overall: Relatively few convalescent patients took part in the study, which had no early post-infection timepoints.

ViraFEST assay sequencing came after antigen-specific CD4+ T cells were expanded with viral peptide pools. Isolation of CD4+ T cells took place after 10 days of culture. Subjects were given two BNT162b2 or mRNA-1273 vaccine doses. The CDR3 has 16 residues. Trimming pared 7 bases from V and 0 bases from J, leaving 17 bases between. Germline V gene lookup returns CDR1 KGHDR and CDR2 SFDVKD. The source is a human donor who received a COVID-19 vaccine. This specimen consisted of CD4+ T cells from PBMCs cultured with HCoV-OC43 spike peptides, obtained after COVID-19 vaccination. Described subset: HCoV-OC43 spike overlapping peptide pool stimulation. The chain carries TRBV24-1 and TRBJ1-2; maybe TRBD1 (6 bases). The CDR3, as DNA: TGTGCCACCAGAAATGTCTACAGGGAACCTAACTATGGCTACACCTTC. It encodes CATRNVYREPNYGYTF.